This TCR beta chain came from a study of blood T cell repertoires in COVID-19. Background on the study: T cells, B-cell-depleted T cells, or PBMCs provided the cDNA or gDNA that served as material.

Deletions cut 1 base from V and 2 bases from J, with 21 bases between. The CDR3 is 18 residues long. Germline V gene sequence: CDR1 SGHVS, CDR2 FQNEAQ. Participants were aged about 18 to 100 years from roughly 26 US areas. The data were produced by immunoSEQ multiplex PCR, yet TCRdb's version contains in-frame clones alone and is incomplete. The sample holds around 200,000 clones, 89% seen once. The sequenced material came from PBMCs or T cells enriched from blood (not recorded which). This TCR came from a woman aged 18-29 years who had recovered from COVID-19. This chain uses TRBV7-8 with TRBJ2-7, with D perhaps matching TRBD2 (6 bases). The CDR3 DNA sequence: TGTGCCAGCAGCTTAGTGTCTCGGTTTAGCGGAGGCACCTACGAGCAGTACTTC. This sequence encodes CASSLVSRFSGGTYEQYF.